The 25 T cell receptor beta chains reported below all come from one sample, sequenced in a study of shared clonotypes between healthy human individuals. It was CD45RO-negative cells, positively selected for CCR7, that made up naive CD8 cells, with terminally differentiated effector memory CD45RA+ cells excluded. Profiling relied on immunoSEQ multiplex PCR, and the TCRdb table lists in-frame clones only, not all of them. The sample contains hundreds of thousands of clones, around 96% of which appear only once. What was sequenced was naive CD8+ T cells sorted from blood. The source of these receptors is a woman aged 25-40 years in good health.

The genes are TRBV6-4 and TRBJ2-3, with D unclear. The CDR3 consists of 13 residues. Germline CDR1 reads MRHNA; CDR2 reads SNTAGT. V gave up 1 base and J gave up 4 bases, with 6 bases separating them. The CDR3: CASSDWSSDTQYF. The CDR3 DNA reads TGTGCCAGCAGTGACTGGAGTTCAGATACGCAGTATTTT.

The V and J genes are TRBV11-2 and TRBJ2-2; 7 bases are a match to TRBD2. Trimming removed 2 bases from V and 1 base from J; junction bases left unmatched: 1. Looked up from germline, CDR1 is SGHAT and CDR2 is FQNNGV. The CDR3 sequence is 15 residues long. The CDR3 DNA follows: TGTGCCAGCAGCTTATTAGCGGGGAACACCGGGGAGCTGTTTTTT. Its translation is CASSLLAGNTGELFF.

The chain is built from TRBV2 and TRBJ2-1; D is ambiguous. V lost 7 bases to trimming and J lost 4 bases, with 8 bases between them. The germline gives CDR1 SNHLY, CDR2 FYNNEI. This CDR3 spans 12 amino acids. The CDR3 nucleotides are TGTGCCAGCAAGGGCAGGTACAATGAGCAGTTCTTC. Protein sequence: CASKGRYNEQFF.

This chain joins TRBV18 and TRBJ2-1; weak D call: TRBD2 (6 bases). Germline CDR1 KGHSH, CDR2 LQKENI. The CDR3 is 16 amino acids. V shed 4 bases and J shed 5 bases, with 18 bases lying between them. The CDR3 spells CASSQIHGSINNEQFF. The CDR3 DNA reads TGTGCCAGCTCACAAATCCACGGGAGCATCAACAATGAGCAGTTCTTC.

This rearrangement joins TRBV7-6 to TRBJ2-5, with 9 bases lining up with TRBD2. The J call may be wrong; the DNA end is better matched by TRBJ2-7. This CDR3 is built from 14 residues. Germline CDR1 SGHVS, CDR2 FNYEAQ. DNA for the CDR3: TGTGCCAGCAGCCTTTTAGCGGGAGTAGTCGAGCAGTACTTC. Translating gives CASSLLAGVVEQYF.

DNA of the CDR3: TGTGCCAGCAGCTTAGCGGCAGGGGGCGGATACGAGCAGTACTTC. Residues: CASSLAAGGGYEQYF. This chain uses TRBV7-9 with TRBJ2-7; TRBD1 agrees at 8 bases. J gave up 4 bases and V 0 bases, and 5 bases lay outside the gene matches. The CDR3 spans 15 residues. Per the germline V gene, CDR1 is SEHNR and CDR2 is FQNEAQ (reference sequence).

The V gene is TRBV2, the J gene TRBJ2-3; tentative D call: TRBD1 (5 bases). Germline loops: CDR1 SNHLY, CDR2 FYNNEI. Trimming took 6 bases from V and 5 from J, leaving 9 bases between them. The CDR3 is made up of 12 amino acids. CDR3 sequence: CASRGVGDTQYF. The DNA of the CDR3 is TGTGCCAGCAGAGGGGTCGGAGATACGCAGTATTTT.

V gene TRBV6-5 combines with J gene TRBJ1-2; 8 nucleotides line up with TRBD1. The CDR3 has 13 amino acids. V lost 6 bases to trimming and J lost 4 bases; unmatched junction nucleotides: 4. CDR1 is MNHEY, CDR2 SVGAGI, per germline. CDR3 in amino acids: CASSHDRGYGYTF. In DNA, the CDR3 is TGTGCCAGCAGCCACGACAGGGGCTATGGCTACACCTTC.

The chain is built from TRBV7-9 and TRBJ2-7; a weak D match, TRBD1 (5 bases). V lost 3 bases to trimming and J lost 6 bases, with 21 bases between them. Germline V gene data show CDR1 as SEHNR and CDR2 as FQNEAQ (reference sequence). This CDR3 region has 16 residues. The CDR3 DNA follows: TGTGCCAGCAGCTTTCCCCTTATGGGGCCCTTCGGCGAGCAGTACTTC. Amino acid sequence: CASSFPLMGPFGEQYF.

This clone has a handful of counts. V is TRBV25-1 and J is TRBJ1-2; D not resolved. CDR1 is MGHDK, CDR2 SYGVNS, per germline. The length of the CDR3 is 12 residues. V shed 6 bases and J shed 7 bases, with 12 bases lying between them. CDR3 amino acids: CASSALGIGYTF. The CDR3 DNA reads TGTGCCAGCAGCGCACTGGGGATTGGCTACACCTTC.

The chain has TRBV27 and TRBJ2-7; 7 bases fit TRBD1. Germline CDR1 MNHEY, CDR2 SMNVEV (reference sequence). The CDR3 consists of 14 residues. Unmatched junction bases numbered 5, after V lost 6 bases and J lost 0 bases. This CDR3 reads CASSAGTASYEQYF. The CDR3 DNA reads TGTGCCAGCAGCGCCGGGACAGCCTCCTACGAGCAGTACTTC.

This chain uses TRBV28 with TRBJ2-5; 7 nucleotides match TRBD2. The J segment lost 7 bases and the V segment lost 3 bases, leaving 8 bases of the junction unmatched. The CDR3 length is 14 residues. Germline loops: CDR1 MDHEN, CDR2 SYDVKM. The CDR3 sequence is CASSFVGSGVTQYF. CDR3 nucleotide sequence: TGTGCCAGCAGTTTCGTAGGGAGCGGGGTGACCCAGTACTTC.

This chain connects TRBV27 to TRBJ1-2; D is unresolved. Germline-derived CDR1 and CDR2 are MNHEY and SMNVEV (reference sequence). The CDR3 length is 15 residues. V shed 6 bases and J shed 3 bases, with 17 bases lying between them. This chain's CDR3 is CASSPGVVSYYGYTF. CDR3 DNA: TGTGCCAGCAGCCCCGGAGTTGTATCATACTATGGCTACACCTTC.

The rearrangement links TRBV7-8 to TRBJ2-7; D assignment may be TRBD1 or TRBD2 (6 bases each). The germline V gene has CDR1 SGHVS and CDR2 FQNEAQ. The CDR3 extends over 15 amino acids. V was clipped by 1 base and J by 1 base, with 11 bases between them. The CDR3 DNA reads as TGTGCCAGCAGCTTAGAGGGGGGCTGGTCCTACGAGCAGTACTTC. The encoded protein is CASSLEGGWSYEQYF. Filled out from reference TRBV7-8 and TRBJ2-7, the complete variable domain reads GAGVSQSPRYKVAKRGQDVALRCDPISGHVSLFWYQQALGQGPEFLTYFQNEAQLDKSGLPSDRFFAERPEGSVSTLKIQRTQQEDSAVYLCASSLEGGWSYEQYFGPGTRLTVT.

The chain has TRBV29-1 and TRBJ2-5; D gene uncertain. The CDR3 is 12 residues long. Looked up from germline, CDR1 is SQVTM and CDR2 is ANQGSEA. Trimming removed 3 bases from V and 0 bases from J, with 5 bases in between. CDR3 DNA: TGCAGCGTTGACGGTAACCAAGAGACCCAGTACTTC. Its translation: CSVDGNQETQYF.

A remark on this clone: Other DNA sequences within the sample encode an identical CDR3. The rearrangement links TRBV28 to TRBJ1-1; no firm D call. CDR3 size: 13 residues. V was pared by 9 bases and J by 1 base, with 12 bases between. In germline, CDR1 is MDHEN, CDR2 SYDVKM. CDR3 sequence (DNA): TGTGCCAGTTCCCTCGGCACGAACACTGAAGCTTTCTTT. Encoded protein: CASSLGTNTEAFF.

The CDR3 coding sequence is TGTGCCAGCAGTGGGACATTCTCCTACGAGCAGTACTTC. Residues: CASSGTFSYEQYF. This chain connects TRBV28 to TRBJ2-7; D possibly corresponds to TRBD1 (6 bases). Germline loops: CDR1 MDHEN, CDR2 SYDVKM. The CDR3 spans 13 residues. The V end was cut by 5 bases, the J end by 0 bases, with 8 bases between. Combining the CDR3 with reference TRBV28 and TRBJ2-7 gives the whole variable domain DVKVTQSSRYLVKRTGEKVFLECVQDMDHENMFWYRQDPGLGLRLIYFSYDVKMKEKGDIPEGYSVSREKKERFSLILESASTNQTSMYLCASSGTFSYEQYFGPGTRLTVT.

DNA for the CDR3: TGCGCCAGCAGCCAACAACCGGGACCGATGGGAGGCTACACCTTC. It specifies CASSQQPGPMGGYTF. V usage is TRBV4-1 and J usage is TRBJ1-2, with TRBD1 as a possible D gene (5 bases). Trimming pared 2 bases from V and 8 bases from J, leaving 18 bases between. Germline assignment: CDR1 MGHRA and CDR2 YSYEKL. The CDR3 covers 15 residues.

The chain joins TRBV9 to TRBJ2-1; no firm D call. CDR1 and CDR2 (germline): SGDLS, YYNGEE. V lost 3 bases and J lost 3, with 4 bases in between. The CDR3 has 12 residues. The CDR3 loop reads CASSEYYNEQFF. The CDR3, as DNA: TGTGCCAGCAGCGAGTACTACAATGAGCAGTTCTTC.

The J gene is TRBJ1-5, the V gene TRBV27, with D perhaps TRBD1 (6 bases). Trimming pared 11 bases from V and 1 base from J, leaving 15 bases between. Germline CDR1 reads MNHEY; CDR2 reads SMNVEV (reference sequence). The CDR3 is 14 amino acids. Here the CDR3 reads CASRPGTSNQPQHF. The CDR3 region has the DNA TGTGCCTCCCGCCCGGGGACAAGCAATCAGCCCCAGCATTTT.

The V and J genes are TRBV6-1 and TRBJ2-7, with TRBD2 matching 11 bases. Trimming at V came to 5 bases and at J to 5 bases, leaving 8 bases not matched to a gene. This CDR3 is built from 15 residues. Germline CDR1 reads MNHNS; CDR2 reads SASEGT. CDR3 residues: CASSKPGLAVNEQYF. The CDR3 nucleotides read TGTGCCAGCAGTAAACCGGGACTAGCGGTTAACGAGCAGTACTTC.

This chain links TRBV7-9 with TRBJ1-1; weak D call: TRBD1 (5 bases). V lost 5 bases and J lost 6, with 16 bases in between. The CDR3 length is 14 residues. Germline CDR1 is SEHNR and CDR2 is FQNEAQ (reference sequence). The CDR3 nucleotides read TGTGCCAGCAGCCCTACGGCAGGGAGGGCTGAAGCTTTCTTT. Its translation: CASSPTAGRAEAFF.

This rearrangement joins TRBV28 to TRBJ2-5, with unresolved D. Germline-derived CDR1 and CDR2 are MDHEN and SYDVKM. CDR3 length equals 16 residues. V gave up 6 bases and J gave up 0 bases, with 17 bases separating them. CDR3 amino acids: CASSSPVGMYQETQYF. The CDR3, as DNA: TGTGCCAGCAGCTCCCCCGTAGGCATGTACCAAGAGACCCAGTACTTC.

CDR3 in amino acids: CASSAGGTGLYEQYF. For the CDR3, the DNA is TGTGCCAGCAGTGCAGGCGGGACAGGGTTATACGAGCAGTACTTC. The rearrangement links TRBV2 to TRBJ2-7, with TRBD1 matching 9 bases. V was clipped by 4 bases and J by 4 bases; unmatched bases: 8. The CDR3 covers 15 residues. The germline CDR1 and CDR2 sequences are SNHLY and FYNNEI.

The chain uses TRBV13 and TRBJ1-5; D ambiguous. The germline V gene encodes CDR1 PRHDT and CDR2 FYEKMQ (reference sequence). Deletions cut 2 bases from V and 3 bases from J, with 2 bases between. The CDR3 runs 12 residues. The CDR3 here is CASSLLNQPQHF. CDR3 DNA sequence: TGTGCCAGCAGCTTACTCAATCAGCCCCAGCATTTT.